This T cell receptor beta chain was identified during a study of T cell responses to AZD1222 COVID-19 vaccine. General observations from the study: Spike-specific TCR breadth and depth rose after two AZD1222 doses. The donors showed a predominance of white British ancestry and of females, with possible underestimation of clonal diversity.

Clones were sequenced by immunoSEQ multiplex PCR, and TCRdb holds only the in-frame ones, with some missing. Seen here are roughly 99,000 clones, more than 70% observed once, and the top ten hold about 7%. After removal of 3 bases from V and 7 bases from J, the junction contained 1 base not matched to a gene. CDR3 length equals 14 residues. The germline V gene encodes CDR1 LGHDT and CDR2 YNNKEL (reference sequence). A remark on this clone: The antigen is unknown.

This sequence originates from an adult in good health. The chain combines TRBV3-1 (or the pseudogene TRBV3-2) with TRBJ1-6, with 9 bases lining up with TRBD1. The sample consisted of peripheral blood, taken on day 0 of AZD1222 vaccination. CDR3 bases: TGTGCCAGCAGCCAGGGACAGGGAAATTCACCCCTCCACTTT. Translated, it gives CASSQGQGNSPLHF.